This T cell receptor beta chain was recovered during a study of control samples from healthy donors and cancer patients. CDR3 length: 15 amino acids. V lost 4 bases to trimming and J lost 3 bases, with 15 bases between them. Germline V gene data show CDR1 as LNHDA and CDR2 as SQIVND (reference sequence). Profiled with immunoSEQ multiplex PCR; TCRdb holds only in-frame clones, not every one. Here the sample spans 65,000 to 95,000 clones, about 89% being singletons. The sequenced sample was blood. The chain couples TRBV19 to TRBJ1-1; tentatively, D is TRBD1 (6 bases). This receptor was taken from a middle-aged man in good health. CDR3 in amino acids: CASSTPQGLYTEAFF. The CDR3 nucleotides are TGTGCCAGTAGTACGCCACAGGGATTGTACACTGAAGCTTTCTTT.